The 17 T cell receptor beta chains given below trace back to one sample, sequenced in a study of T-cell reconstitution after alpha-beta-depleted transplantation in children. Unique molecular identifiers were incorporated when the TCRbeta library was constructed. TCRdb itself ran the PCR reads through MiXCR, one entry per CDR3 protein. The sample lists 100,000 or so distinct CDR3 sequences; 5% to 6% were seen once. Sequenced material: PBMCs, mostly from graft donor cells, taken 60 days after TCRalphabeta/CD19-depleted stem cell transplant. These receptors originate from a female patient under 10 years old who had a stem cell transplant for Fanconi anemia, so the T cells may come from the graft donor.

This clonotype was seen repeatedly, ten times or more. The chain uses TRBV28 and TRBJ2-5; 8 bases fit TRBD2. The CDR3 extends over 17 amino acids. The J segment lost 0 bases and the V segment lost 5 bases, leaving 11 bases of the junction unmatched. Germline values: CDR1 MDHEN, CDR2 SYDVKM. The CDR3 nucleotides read TGTGCCAGCAGTCCCTTTACTAGCGGAGAGTACCAAGAGACCCAGTACTTC. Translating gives CASSPFTSGEYQETQYF.

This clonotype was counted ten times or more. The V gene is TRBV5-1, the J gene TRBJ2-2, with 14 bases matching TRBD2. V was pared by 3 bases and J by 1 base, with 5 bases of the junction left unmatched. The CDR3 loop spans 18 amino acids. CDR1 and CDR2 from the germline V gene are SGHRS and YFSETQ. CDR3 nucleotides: TGCGCCAGCAGCTCCCCGGGACTAGCGGGGGTGAACACCGGGGAGCTGTTTTTT. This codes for CASSSPGLAGVNTGELFF.

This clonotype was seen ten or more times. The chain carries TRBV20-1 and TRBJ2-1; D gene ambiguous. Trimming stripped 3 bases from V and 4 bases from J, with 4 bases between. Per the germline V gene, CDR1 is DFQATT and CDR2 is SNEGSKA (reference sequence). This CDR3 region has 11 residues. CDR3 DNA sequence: TGCAGTGCTAGCGGGTACAATGAGCAGTTCTTC. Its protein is CSASGYNEQFF.

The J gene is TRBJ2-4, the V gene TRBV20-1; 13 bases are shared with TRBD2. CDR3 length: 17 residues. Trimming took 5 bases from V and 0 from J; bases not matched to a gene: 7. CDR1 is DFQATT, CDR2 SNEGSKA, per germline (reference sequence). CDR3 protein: CSAVLAGGPLAKNIQYF. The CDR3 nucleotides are TGCAGTGCTGTACTAGCGGGGGGGCCTTTAGCCAAAAACATTCAGTACTTC.

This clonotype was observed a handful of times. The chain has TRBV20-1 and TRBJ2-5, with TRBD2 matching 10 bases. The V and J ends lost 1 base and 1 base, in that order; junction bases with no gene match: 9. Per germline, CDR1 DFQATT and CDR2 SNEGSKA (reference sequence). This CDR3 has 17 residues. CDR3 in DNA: TGCAGTGCTAGAGGGACTAGCGGAGGGAGGGGCCAAGAGACCCAGTACTTC. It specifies CSARGTSGGRGQETQYF.

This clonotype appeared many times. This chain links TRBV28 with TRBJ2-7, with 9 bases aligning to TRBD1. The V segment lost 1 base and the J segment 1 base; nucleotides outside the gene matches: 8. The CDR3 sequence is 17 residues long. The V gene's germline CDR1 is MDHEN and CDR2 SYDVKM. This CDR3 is CASSLFRDRVRSYEQYF. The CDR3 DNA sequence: TGTGCCAGCAGTTTATTTAGGGACAGGGTGCGATCCTACGAGCAGTACTTC.

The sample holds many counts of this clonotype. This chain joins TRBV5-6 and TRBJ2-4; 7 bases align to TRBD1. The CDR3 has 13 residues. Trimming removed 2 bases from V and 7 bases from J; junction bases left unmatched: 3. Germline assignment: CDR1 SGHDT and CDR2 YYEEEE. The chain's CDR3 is CASSLKGANIQYF. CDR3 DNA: TGTGCCAGCAGCTTAAAGGGGGCGAACATTCAGTACTTC.

CDR3 sequence reads: CASRQQGASTEAFF. CDR3 sequence (DNA): TGTGCCAGCAGGCAACAGGGGGCTAGCACTGAAGCTTTCTTT. The genes are TRBV7-9 and TRBJ1-1, with 9 nucleotides matching TRBD1. This CDR3 is built from 14 residues. V was clipped by 6 bases and J by 4 bases; unmatched bases: 6. Germline-derived CDR1 and CDR2 are SEHNR and FQNEAQ (reference sequence).

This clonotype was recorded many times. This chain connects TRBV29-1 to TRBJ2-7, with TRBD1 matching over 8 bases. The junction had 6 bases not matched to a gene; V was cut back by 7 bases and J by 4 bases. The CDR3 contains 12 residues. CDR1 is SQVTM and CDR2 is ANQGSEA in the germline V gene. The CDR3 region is CSAGTGPYEQYF. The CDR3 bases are TGCAGCGCCGGGACAGGACCTTACGAGCAGTACTTC.

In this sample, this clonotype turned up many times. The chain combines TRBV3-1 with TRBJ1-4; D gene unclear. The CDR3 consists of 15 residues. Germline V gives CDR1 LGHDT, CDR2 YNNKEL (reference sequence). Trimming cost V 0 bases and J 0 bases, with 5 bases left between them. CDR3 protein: CASSQDGTTNEKLFF. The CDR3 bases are TGTGCCAGCAGCCAAGACGGGACAACTAATGAAAAACTGTTTTTT.

In DNA form, the CDR3 reads TGTGCCAGCAGCGTCAATACTAACTATGGCTACACCTTC. Amino acid sequence: CASSVNTNYGYTF. The chain carries TRBV9 and TRBJ1-2; no clear D. V was trimmed by 2 bases and J by 0 bases, leaving 5 bases between them. The V gene's germline CDR1 is SGDLS and CDR2 YYNGEE. The CDR3 has 13 residues. The full variable domain, with the rest looked up from reference TRBV9 and TRBJ1-2, is DSGVTQTPKHLITATGQRVTLRCSPRSGDLSVYWYQQSLDQGLQFLIQYYNGEERAKGNILERFSAQQFPDLHSELNLSSLELGDSALYFCASSVNTNYGYTFGSGTRLTVV.

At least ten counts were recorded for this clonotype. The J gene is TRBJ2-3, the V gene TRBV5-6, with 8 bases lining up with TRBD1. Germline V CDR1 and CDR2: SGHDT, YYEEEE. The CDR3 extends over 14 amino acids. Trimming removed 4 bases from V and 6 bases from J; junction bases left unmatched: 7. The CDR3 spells CASSQQGGTDTQYF. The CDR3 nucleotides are TGTGCCAGCAGCCAACAGGGGGGAACGGATACGCAGTATTTT.

The DNA for the CDR3 is TGTGCCAGCAGCCAAGGCGGGTGGGGTAACGCCCTCCACTTT. Residues: CASSQGGWGNALHF. The chain couples TRBV3-1 to TRBJ1-6; D is undetermined. V was cut by 1 base and J by 14 bases, with 15 bases left in between. Germline values: CDR1 LGHDT, CDR2 YNNKEL (reference sequence). This CDR3 is built from 14 residues.

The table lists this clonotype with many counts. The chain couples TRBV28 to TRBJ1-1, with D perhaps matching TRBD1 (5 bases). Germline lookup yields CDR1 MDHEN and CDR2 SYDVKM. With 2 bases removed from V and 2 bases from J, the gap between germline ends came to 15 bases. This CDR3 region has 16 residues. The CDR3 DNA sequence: TGTGCCAGCAGTTTAGGCCCTCGGGGGACTAACACTGAAGCTTTCTTT. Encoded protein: CASSLGPRGTNTEAFF.

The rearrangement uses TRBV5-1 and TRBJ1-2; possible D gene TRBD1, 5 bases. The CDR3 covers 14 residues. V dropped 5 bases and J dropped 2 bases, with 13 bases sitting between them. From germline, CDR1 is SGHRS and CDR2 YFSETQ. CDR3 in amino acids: CASRPAPGNYGYTF. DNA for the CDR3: TGCGCCAGCAGACCTGCCCCAGGGAACTATGGCTACACCTTC. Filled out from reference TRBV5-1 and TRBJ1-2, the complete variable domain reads KAGVTQTPRYLIKTRGQQVTLSCSPISGHRSVSWYQQTPGQGLQFLFEYFSETQRNKGNFPGRFSGRQFSNSRSEMNVSTLELGDSALYLCASRPAPGNYGYTFGSGTRLTVV.

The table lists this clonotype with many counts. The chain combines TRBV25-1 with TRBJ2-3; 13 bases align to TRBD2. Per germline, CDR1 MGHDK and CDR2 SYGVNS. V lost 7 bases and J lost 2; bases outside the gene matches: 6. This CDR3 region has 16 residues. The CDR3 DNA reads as TGTGCCAGCACTCAGGGACTAGCGGGGAACACAGATACGCAGTATTTT. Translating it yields CASTQGLAGNTDTQYF.

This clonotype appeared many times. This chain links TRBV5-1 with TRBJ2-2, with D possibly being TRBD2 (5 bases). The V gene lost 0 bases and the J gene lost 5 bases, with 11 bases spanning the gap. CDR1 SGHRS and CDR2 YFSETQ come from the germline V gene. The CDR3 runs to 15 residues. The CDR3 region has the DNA TGCGCCAGCAGCTTGGTCCTAGCCCCTACCGGGGAGCTGTTTTTT. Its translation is CASSLVLAPTGELFF.